This entry describes one T cell receptor (beta chain). What it recognizes is unknown. The junction departs from the called germline gene at one end, perhaps through a read error. This sample is drawn from a study of OX40 agonist ivuxolimab in advanced cancers. Sequenced by immunoSEQ multiplex PCR; TCRdb stores in-frame clones only, minus some. Of some 50,000 clones in the sample, around 82% were seen once. There are 11 residues in the CDR3. The germline CDR1 and CDR2 sequences are SGHRS and YFSETQ. Study-level points and caveats: Circulating CD4+ and CD8+ T cells showed clonal expansion by week 6 at 0.1 to 3.0 mg/kg. CD8+ T cells (on average) carried more expanded clones than CD4+ T cells.

The sequenced sample was CD4+ or CD8+ T cells sorted from blood, obtained in a trial of the OX40 agonist ivuxolimab. This sequence originates from an adult with an advanced solid tumor such as melanoma, head and neck, liver or kidney cancer. The V and J genes are TRBV5-1 and TRBJ2-5, with 9 positions matching TRBD1. The CDR3 here is CASSDRGEAHF. In DNA form, the CDR3 reads TGCGCCAGCAGCGACAGGGGGGAGGCCCACTTC.